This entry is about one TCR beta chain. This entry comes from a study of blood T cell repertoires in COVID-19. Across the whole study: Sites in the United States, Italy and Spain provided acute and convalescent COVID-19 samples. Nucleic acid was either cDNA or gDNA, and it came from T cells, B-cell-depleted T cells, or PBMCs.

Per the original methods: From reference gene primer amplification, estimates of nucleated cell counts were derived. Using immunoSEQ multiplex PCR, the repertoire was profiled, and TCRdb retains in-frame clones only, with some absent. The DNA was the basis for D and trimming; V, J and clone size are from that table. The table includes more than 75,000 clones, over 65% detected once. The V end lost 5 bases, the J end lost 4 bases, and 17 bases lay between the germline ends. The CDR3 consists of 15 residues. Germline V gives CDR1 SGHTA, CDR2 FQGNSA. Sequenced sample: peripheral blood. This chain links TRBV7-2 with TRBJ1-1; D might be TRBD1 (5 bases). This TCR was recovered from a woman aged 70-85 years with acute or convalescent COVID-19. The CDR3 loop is CASSPTGGEFTEAFF. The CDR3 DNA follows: TGTGCCAGCAGCCCTACGGGGGGAGAGTTCACTGAAGCTTTCTTT.